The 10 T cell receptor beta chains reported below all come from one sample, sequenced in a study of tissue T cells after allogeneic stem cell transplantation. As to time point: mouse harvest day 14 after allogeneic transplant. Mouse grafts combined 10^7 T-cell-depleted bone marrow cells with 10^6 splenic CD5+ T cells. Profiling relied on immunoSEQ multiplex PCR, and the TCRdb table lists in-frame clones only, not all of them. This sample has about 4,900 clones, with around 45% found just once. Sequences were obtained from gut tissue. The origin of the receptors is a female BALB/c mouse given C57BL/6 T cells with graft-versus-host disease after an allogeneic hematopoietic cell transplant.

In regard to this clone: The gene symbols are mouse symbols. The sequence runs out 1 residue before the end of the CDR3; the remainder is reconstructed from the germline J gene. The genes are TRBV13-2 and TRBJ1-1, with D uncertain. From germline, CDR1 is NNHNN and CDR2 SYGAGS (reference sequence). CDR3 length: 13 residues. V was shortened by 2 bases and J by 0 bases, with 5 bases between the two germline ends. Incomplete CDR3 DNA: TGTGCCAGCGGTGAACGACAGAACACAGAAGTCTTC. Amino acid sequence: CASGERQNTEVF. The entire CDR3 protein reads CASGERQNTEVFF.

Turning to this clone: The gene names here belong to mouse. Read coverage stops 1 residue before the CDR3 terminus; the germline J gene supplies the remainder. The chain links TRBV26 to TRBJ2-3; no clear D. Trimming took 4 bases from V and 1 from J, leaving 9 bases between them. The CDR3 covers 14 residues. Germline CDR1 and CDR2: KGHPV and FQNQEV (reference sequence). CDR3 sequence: CASSPSYGAETLYF. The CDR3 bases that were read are TGTGCCAGCAGTCCCTCATATGGTGCAGAAACGCTGTAT.

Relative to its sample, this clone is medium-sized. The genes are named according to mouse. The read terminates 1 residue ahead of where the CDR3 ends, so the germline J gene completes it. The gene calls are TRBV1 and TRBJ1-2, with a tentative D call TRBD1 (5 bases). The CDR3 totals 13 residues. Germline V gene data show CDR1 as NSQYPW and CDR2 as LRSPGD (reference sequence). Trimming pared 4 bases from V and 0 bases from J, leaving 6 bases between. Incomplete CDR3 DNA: TGCACCTGCAGTGTGACAGCAAACTCCGACTACACC. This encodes CTCSVTANSDYT. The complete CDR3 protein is CTCSVTANSDYTF.

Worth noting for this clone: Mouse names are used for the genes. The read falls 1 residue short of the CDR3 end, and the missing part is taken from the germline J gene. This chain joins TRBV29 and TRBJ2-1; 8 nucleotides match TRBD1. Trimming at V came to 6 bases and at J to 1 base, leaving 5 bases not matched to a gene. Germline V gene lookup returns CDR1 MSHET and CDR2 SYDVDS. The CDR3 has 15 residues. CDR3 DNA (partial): TGTGCTAGCAGACCATCAGGGGGCAACTATGCTGAGCAGTTC. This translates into CASRPSGGNYAEQF. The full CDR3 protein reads CASRPSGGNYAEQFF.

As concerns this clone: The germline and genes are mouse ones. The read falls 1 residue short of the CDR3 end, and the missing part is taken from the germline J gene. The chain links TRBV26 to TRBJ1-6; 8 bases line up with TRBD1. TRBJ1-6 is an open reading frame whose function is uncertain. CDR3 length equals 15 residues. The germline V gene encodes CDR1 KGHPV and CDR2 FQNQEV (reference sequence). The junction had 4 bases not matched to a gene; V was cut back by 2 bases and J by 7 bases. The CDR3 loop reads CASSLQGAGNSPLYF. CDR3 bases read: TGTGCCAGCAGTCTGCAGGGGGCGGGGAATTCGCCCCTCTAC.

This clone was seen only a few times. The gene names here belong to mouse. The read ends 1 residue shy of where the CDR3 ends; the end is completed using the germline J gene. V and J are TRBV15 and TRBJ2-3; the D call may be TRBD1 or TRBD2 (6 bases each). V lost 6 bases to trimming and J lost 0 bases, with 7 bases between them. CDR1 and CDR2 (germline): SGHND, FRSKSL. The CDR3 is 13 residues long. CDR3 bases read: TGTGCCAGCAGAGGGGGGAGTGCAGAAACGCTGTAT. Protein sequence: CASRGGSAETLY. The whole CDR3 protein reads CASRGGSAETLYF.

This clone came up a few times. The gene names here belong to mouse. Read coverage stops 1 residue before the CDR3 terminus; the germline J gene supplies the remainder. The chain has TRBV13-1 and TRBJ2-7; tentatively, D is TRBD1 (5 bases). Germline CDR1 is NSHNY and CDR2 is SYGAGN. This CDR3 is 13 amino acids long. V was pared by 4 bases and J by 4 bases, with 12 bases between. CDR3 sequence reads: CASSSDKGYEQYF. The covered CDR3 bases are TGTGCCAGCAGTTCTGACAAGGGGTATGAACAGTAC.

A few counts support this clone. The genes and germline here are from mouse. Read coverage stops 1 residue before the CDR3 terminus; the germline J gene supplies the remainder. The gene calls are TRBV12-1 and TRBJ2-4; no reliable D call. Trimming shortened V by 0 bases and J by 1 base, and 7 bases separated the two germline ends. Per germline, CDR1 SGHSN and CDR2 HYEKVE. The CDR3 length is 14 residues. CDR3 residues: CASSLEWGQNTLYF. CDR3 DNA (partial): TGTGCCAGCTCTCTCGAATGGGGTCAAAACACCTTGTAC.

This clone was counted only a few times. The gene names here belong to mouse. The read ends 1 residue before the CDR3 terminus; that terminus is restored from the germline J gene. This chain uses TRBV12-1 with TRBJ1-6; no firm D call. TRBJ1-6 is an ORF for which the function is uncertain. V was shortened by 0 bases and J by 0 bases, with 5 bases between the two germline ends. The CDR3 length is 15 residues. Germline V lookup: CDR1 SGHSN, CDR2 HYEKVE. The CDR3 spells CASSLSGSYNSPLYF. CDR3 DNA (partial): TGTGCCAGCTCTCTCTCGGGTTCCTATAATTCGCCCCTCTAC.

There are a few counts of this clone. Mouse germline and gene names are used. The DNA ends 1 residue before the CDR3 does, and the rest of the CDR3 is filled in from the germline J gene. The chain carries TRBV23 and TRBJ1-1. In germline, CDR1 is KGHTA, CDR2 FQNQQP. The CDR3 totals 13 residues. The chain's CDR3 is CSSSQSRATEVFF. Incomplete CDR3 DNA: TGCTCCAGCAGTCAATCCCGGGCGACAGAAGTCTTC.